Below, 20 T cell receptor beta chains from the same sample are listed, as sequenced in a study of a mutant IDH1 vaccine in newly diagnosed glioma. TCRdb's copy holds only in-frame clones and misses some; the assay was immunoSEQ multiplex PCR. Among fewer than 100,000 clones listed, 90% to 95% were seen once. Time point meaning: week 5, during vaccination. Alongside topical imiquimod, each dose of vaccine comprised 300 ug of mutant IDH1 20-mer peptide. Their antigens remain unidentified. This sample comprised PBMCs, obtained from a glioma patient whose treatment included an IDH1 peptide vaccine. These receptors came from a woman in her 50s with glioma.

This clone was seen just once. The chain is built from TRBV19 and TRBJ1-5; 8 bases line up with TRBD1. V lost 4 bases, J lost 1 base, and 3 bases stayed unmatched. This CDR3 is 15 amino acids long. In germline, CDR1 is LNHDA, CDR2 SQIVND (reference sequence). In nucleotides, the CDR3 is TGTGCCAGTAGTAACAGGGGGGCAAGCAATCAGCCCCAGCATTTT. It encodes CASSNRGASNQPQHF. Filled out from reference TRBV19 and TRBJ1-5, the complete variable domain reads DGGITQSPKYLFRKEGQNVTLSCEQNLNHDAMYWYRQDPGQGLRLIYYSQIVNDFQKGDIAEGYSVSREKKESFPLTVTSAQKNPTAFYLCASSNRGASNQPQHFGDGTRLSIL.

CDR3 DNA sequence: TGTGCCAGCAGTTTATCTCCGTGGCAGGGGAACACTGAAGCTTTCTTT. Its translation: CASSLSPWQGNTEAFF. This chain connects TRBV27 to TRBJ1-1, with D perhaps matching TRBD1 (5 bases). V lost 0 bases and J lost 1, with 12 bases in between. The germline V gene encodes CDR1 MNHEY and CDR2 SMNVEV (reference sequence). The CDR3 sequence is 16 residues long.

The chain couples TRBV7-9 to TRBJ1-3; TRBD1 matches 10 bases. CDR1 is SEHNR and CDR2 is FQNEAQ in the germline V gene (reference sequence). V was pared by 11 bases and J by 4 bases, with 11 bases of the junction left unmatched. The CDR3 loop spans 15 amino acids. CDR3 sequence reads: CALASGQGKGNTIYF. Here the CDR3 DNA reads TGTGCCCTCGCGTCGGGACAGGGGAAAGGAAACACCATATATTTT.

This clone appeared once. The rearrangement joins TRBV6-1 to TRBJ2-1, with a tentative D call TRBD1 (7 bases). This CDR3 comprises 15 residues. V lost 1 base, J lost 10 bases, and 17 bases lay in between. Germline CDR1 and CDR2: MNHNS and SASEGT. CDR3 DNA sequence: TGTGCCAGCAGTGAAGTCCAGGGGGGTTTCAAAGAGCAGTTCTTC. Translating it yields CASSEVQGGFKEQFF.

This CDR3 reads CASSQWRDSTDTQYF. In DNA, the CDR3 is TGCGCCAGCAGCCAATGGCGGGATAGCACAGATACGCAGTATTTT. The chain is built from TRBV4-1 and TRBJ2-3, with a tentative D call TRBD2 (6 bases). The CDR3 extends over 15 amino acids. Germline V lookup: CDR1 MGHRA, CDR2 YSYEKL. V lost 2 bases to trimming and J lost 0 bases, with 9 bases between them.

V and J are TRBV13 and TRBJ2-3, with 9 positions matching TRBD2. CDR1 PRHDT and CDR2 FYEKMQ come from the germline V gene (reference sequence). The CDR3 totals 15 residues. Germline trimming cut 3 bases from V and 2 bases from J; bases unmatched to any gene: 3. This CDR3 is CASSFLAGITDTQYF. Here the CDR3 DNA reads TGTGCCAGCAGCTTCCTAGCGGGGATCACAGATACGCAGTATTTT. Drawing the rest from reference TRBV13 and TRBJ2-3, the complete variable domain is AAGVIQSPRHLIKEKRETATLKCYPIPRHDTVYWYQQGPGQDPQFLISFYEKMQSDKGSIPDRFSAQQFSDYHSELNMSSLELGDSALYFCASSFLAGITDTQYFGPGTRLTVL.

V and J are TRBV10-2 and TRBJ1-6, with D possibly being TRBD1 (5 bases). The CDR3 runs to 14 residues. Germline V lookup: CDR1 WSHSY, CDR2 SAAADI. Trimming cost V 2 bases and J 8 bases, with 10 bases left between them. Written as DNA, the CDR3 is TGCGCCAGCAGTGAGCCGGGACCTGATTCACCCCTCCACTTT. Translated, it gives CASSEPGPDSPLHF.

In this sample, this clone turned up once. The J gene is TRBJ2-7, the V gene TRBV27; a possible D gene is TRBD1 (5 bases). The germline V and J ends were trimmed by 2 bases and 3 bases, with 11 bases remaining between them. Germline loops: CDR1 MNHEY, CDR2 SMNVEV (reference sequence). CDR3 size: 14 residues. The CDR3 loop reads CASSLRVGVYEQYF. The CDR3 bases are TGTGCCAGCAGTTTACGAGTAGGGGTCTACGAGCAGTACTTC.

The CDR3 region has the DNA TGTGCCAGCAGTGGCAGGAGCGGCGGCTACACCTTC. It is translated as CASSGRSGGYTF. The chain has TRBV2 and TRBJ1-2; D gene unclear. CDR1 is SNHLY and CDR2 is FYNNEI in the germline V gene. CDR3 size: 12 residues. V was trimmed by 4 bases and J by 8 bases, leaving 11 bases between them.

V and J are TRBV2 and TRBJ2-2; weak D call: TRBD2 (5 bases). The CDR3 sequence is 13 residues long. Between the trimmed V and J ends, which lost 10 bases and 2 bases, there was a span of 11 bases. Per germline, CDR1 SNHLY and CDR2 FYNNEI. CDR3 nucleotides: TGTGCCACGAGAGCGGAAAACACCGGGGAGCTGTTTTTT. Amino acid sequence: CATRAENTGELFF.

This chain links TRBV10-1 with TRBJ2-7; 11 bases line up with TRBD2. V shed 4 bases, J shed 2 bases, and the junction held 1 base outside the gene matches. This CDR3 is 14 amino acids long. CDR1 and CDR2 from the germline V gene are WNHNN and SYGVQD (reference sequence). The CDR3 bases are TGCGCCAGCAGTGTAGCGGGAGGGACCTACGAGCAGTACTTC. This gives the protein CASSVAGGTYEQYF.

The chain carries TRBV30 and TRBJ2-4; D not resolved. Germline-derived CDR1 and CDR2 are GTSNPN and SVGIG (reference sequence). The CDR3 sequence is 17 residues long. Trimming took off 5 bases at V and 0 bases at J, with 20 bases between the two ends. CDR3 in amino acids: CAWSFRVASLAKNIQYF. In DNA, the CDR3 is TGTGCCTGGTCGTTCAGAGTTGCGAGTCTAGCCAAAAACATTCAGTACTTC.

The J gene is TRBJ2-5, the V gene TRBV27; no reliable D call. In germline, CDR1 is MNHEY, CDR2 SMNVEV (reference sequence). Trimming cost V 4 bases and J 1 base, with 13 bases left between them. CDR3 size: 15 residues. The CDR3 nucleotides are TGTGCCAGCAGTTCACTCGTTAGCAGCCAAGAGACCCAGTACTTC. As protein: CASSSLVSSQETQYF.

The chain carries TRBV7-8 and TRBJ2-1; D perhaps matches TRBD1 (6 bases). V lost 3 bases, J lost 0 bases, and 12 bases lay in between. The CDR3 has 16 amino acids. Looked up from germline, CDR1 is SGHVS and CDR2 is FQNEAQ. DNA for the CDR3: TGTGCCAGCAGCTTCACCGGGACATACTCCTACAATGAGCAGTTCTTC. Its translation is CASSFTGTYSYNEQFF. Complete variable domain (other parts from reference TRBV7-8 and TRBJ2-1): GAGVSQSPRYKVAKRGQDVALRCDPISGHVSLFWYQQALGQGPEFLTYFQNEAQLDKSGLPSDRFFAERPEGSVSTLKIQRTQQEDSAVYLCASSFTGTYSYNEQFFGPGTRLTVL.

The gene calls are TRBV5-1 and TRBJ2-1; 7 nucleotides agree with TRBD2. Per germline, CDR1 SGHRS and CDR2 YFSETQ. The junction had 7 bases not matched to a gene; V was cut back by 0 bases and J by 7 bases. The CDR3 extends over 15 amino acids. CDR3 bases: TGCGCCAGCAGCTTGGACCTAGCGGCTTGGAATGAGCAGTTCTTC. This sequence encodes CASSLDLAAWNEQFF.

CDR3 loop: CASSYRDWTYNEQFF. The CDR3 DNA reads as TGTGCCAGCAGTTATCGAGACTGGACCTACAATGAGCAGTTCTTC. The rearrangement uses TRBV6-6 and TRBJ2-1; D gene unclear. The germline gives CDR1 MNHNY, CDR2 SVGAGI (reference sequence). Between the trimmed V and J ends, which lost 3 bases and 2 bases, there was a span of 11 bases. The CDR3 is made up of 15 amino acids.

The V call is TRBV9, the J call TRBJ2-1; 10 nucleotides line up with TRBD1. The CDR3 length is 18 residues. Trimming took 4 bases from V and 9 from J; bases not matched to a gene: 19. Germline CDR1 is SGDLS and CDR2 is YYNGEE. CDR3 nucleotides: TGTGCCAGCAGCTTATTAGGGGGAGGGACAGGGGTAATTGGTGAGCAGTTCTTC. Residues: CASSLLGGGTGVIGEQFF.

The chain combines TRBV19 with TRBJ1-5; weak D call: TRBD1 (6 bases). This CDR3 comprises 15 residues. V was cut by 3 bases and J by 1 base, with 10 bases left in between. Germline CDR1 reads LNHDA; CDR2 reads SQIVND (reference sequence). This chain's CDR3 is CASSMGGRSNQPQHF. The CDR3 nucleotides read TGTGCCAGTAGTATGGGGGGCAGGAGCAATCAGCCCCAGCATTTT. Looking up the rest from reference TRBV19 and TRBJ1-5 gives the full variable domain: DGGITQSPKYLFRKEGQNVTLSCEQNLNHDAMYWYRQDPGQGLRLIYYSQIVNDFQKGDIAEGYSVSREKKESFPLTVTSAQKNPTAFYLCASSMGGRSNQPQHFGDGTRLSIL.

This clone was recorded only once. The chain has TRBV7-3 and TRBJ2-7, with a possible D match to TRBD2 (5 bases). The CDR3 loop spans 15 amino acids. The V end lost 1 base, the J end lost 2 bases, and 12 bases lay between the germline ends. CDR1 SGHTA and CDR2 FQGTGA come from the germline V gene. CDR3 in amino acids: CASSLMASTAYEQYF. CDR3 DNA sequence: TGTGCCAGCAGCTTAATGGCTAGCACAGCCTACGAGCAGTACTTC.

CDR3 nucleotide sequence: TGTGCCAGCAGCTTAGTCGGAGTACAGTACTTC. It encodes CASSLVGVQYF. The gene calls are TRBV7-9 and TRBJ2-7, with D unresolved. The CDR3 runs 11 residues. CDR1 and CDR2 (germline): SEHNR, FQNEAQ (reference sequence). The V gene lost 1 base and the J gene lost 10 bases, with 8 bases spanning the gap.